This TCR beta chain was documented in a study of cytomegalovirus exposure and HLA in healthy donors. This CDR3 spans 17 amino acids. Trimming cost V 5 bases and J 12 bases; bases outside gene matches: 16. Germline loops: CDR1 MDHEN, CDR2 SYDVKM. Primers for the PCR totalled 60 Vbeta and 13 Jbeta. Generated by immunoSEQ multiplex PCR, the TCRdb table keeps only in-frame clones and is missing some. The table includes about 40,000 clones, roughly 82% detected once. The material sequenced was PBMCs. The gene calls are TRBV28 and TRBJ2-1; 13 nucleotides match TRBD2. The receptor was isolated from a woman under 30 in good health and CMV-seropositive. The CDR3 spells CASSHPGTSGTYFRQFF. The CDR3, as DNA: TGTGCCAGCAGTCACCCCGGGACTAGCGGGACGTACTTCCGGCAGTTCTTC.